Listed here are 18 T cell receptor beta chains from one sample, sequenced in a study of CD4 T cells in relation to SARS-CoV-2 and coronaviruses (dated by TCRdb to about 2021). CD4+ T cells from unexposed donors were collected before the COVID-19 pandemic (2011-2018). Libraries were built with the immunoSEQ multiplex PCR assay. In TCRdb, the immuneACCESS table is reduced to in-frame sequences with V and J assigned. These tables do not hold every clone; where another copy was compared, an unresolved V gene accounts for under half, and the others remain unexplained. The sample data list approximately 70,000 clones, and 80% to 95% of these were observed just once. The top ten clonotypes cover around 0.23% of the sample. The sequencing sample was made of naive CD4+ T cells from PBMCs. In light of the paper, this sample's cell subset or site label describes: naive CD4+ T cells isolated by negative enrichment. The receptors derive from a human donor in good health.

This clone was recorded a few times. The chain couples TRBV5-4 to TRBJ1-2; TRBD1 aligns across 7 bases. The CDR3 sequence is 14 residues long. Germline V gives CDR1 SGHNT, CDR2 YYREEE (reference sequence). The junction had 9 bases not matched to a gene; V was cut back by 4 bases and J by 6 bases. The CDR3 coding sequence is TGTGCCAGCAGCCCCCGACAGGGAGGGGATGGCTACACCTTC. Protein product: CASSPRQGGDGYTF.

CDR3 sequence reads: CASRSWGRANYGYTF. In nucleotides, the CDR3 is TGTGCCAGCAGGTCCTGGGGGCGAGCTAACTATGGCTACACCTTC. The chain joins TRBV5-6 to TRBJ1-2; a possible D gene is TRBD1 (6 bases). The germline CDR1 and CDR2 sequences are SGHDT and YYEEEE. Trimming left V 5 bases short and J 0 bases short, with 14 bases between. The CDR3 is made up of 15 amino acids.

The chain is built from TRBV5-1 and TRBJ1-4, with D maybe TRBD1 (5 bases). CDR3 length: 16 residues. V shed 4 bases and J shed 2 bases, with 15 bases lying between them. Germline values: CDR1 SGHRS, CDR2 YFSETQ. The CDR3 nucleotides read TGCGCCAGCAGCCAACAGGTACTTGGGACTAATGAAAAACTGTTTTTT. It specifies CASSQQVLGTNEKLFF.

The chain links TRBV30 to TRBJ1-4; the D is unclear. Looked up from germline, CDR1 is GTSNPN and CDR2 is SVGIG (reference sequence). The CDR3 is made up of 17 amino acids. V shed 1 base and J shed 4 bases, with 19 bases lying between them. CDR3 DNA sequence: TGTGCCTGGAGTGAACCTCCCCTTGGGCAGCTTAATGAAAAACTGTTTTTT. Amino acids: CAWSEPPLGQLNEKLFF. Together with reference TRBV30 and TRBJ1-4, the CDR3 gives the full variable domain: SQTIHQWPATLVQPVGSPLSLECTVEGTSNPNLYWYRQAAGRGLQLLFYSVGIGQISSEVPQNLSASRPQDRQFILSSKKLLLSDSGFYLCAWSEPPLGQLNEKLFFGSGTQLSVL.

The chain recombines TRBV14 with TRBJ2-2; 10 bases map to TRBD2. Germline assignment: CDR1 SGHDN and CDR2 FVKESK. The CDR3 is 15 amino acids. V lost 3 bases, J lost 5 bases, and 3 bases stayed unmatched. CDR3 nucleotide sequence: TGTGCCAGCAGCCAGCTAGCGGGAGCTACCGGGGAGCTGTTTTTT. Amino acids: CASSQLAGATGELFF.

This chain connects TRBV5-1 to TRBJ2-3; TRBD2 is a possible D gene (6 bases). V was cut by 2 bases and J by 6 bases, with 16 bases left in between. CDR3 length: 15 residues. Germline CDR1 is SGHRS and CDR2 is YFSETQ. CDR3 sequence (DNA): TGCGCCAGCAGCTTTGCTGGGGGGTTCGGTGATACGCAGTATTTT. Translated: CASSFAGGFGDTQYF.

V and J are TRBV27 and TRBJ1-6; TRBD1 is a possible D gene (6 bases). Germline V gene data show CDR1 as MNHEY and CDR2 as SMNVEV (reference sequence). Deletions cut 6 bases from V and 0 bases from J, with 12 bases between. CDR3 length: 16 amino acids. The CDR3 loop reads CASSRTASSYNSPLHF. The CDR3 DNA is TGTGCCAGCAGCCGGACAGCTAGCTCCTATAATTCACCCCTCCACTTT.

The chain joins TRBV11-1 to TRBJ1-1; the match to TRBD1 covers 10 bases. J lost 3 bases, V lost 9 bases, and 1 base had no gene match. The CDR3 is 12 amino acids. Germline V gene data show CDR1 as SGHAT and CDR2 as FQDESV (reference sequence). DNA of the CDR3: TGTGCCAGTGGACAGGGGGACACTGAAGCTTTCTTT. Translation gives CASGQGDTEAFF.

The rearrangement joins TRBV7-9 to TRBJ1-4, with unresolved D. The CDR3 runs 14 residues. Germline V CDR1 and CDR2: SEHNR, FQNEAQ (reference sequence). Trimming cost V 6 bases and J 6 bases, with 14 bases left between them. Here the CDR3 reads CASSSIDNDEKLFF. The CDR3 DNA follows: TGTGCCAGCAGTTCAATTGACAACGATGAAAAACTGTTTTTT.

This chain joins TRBV5-1 and TRBJ2-2; D uncertain. V lost 4 bases, J lost 4 bases, and 8 bases lay in between. This CDR3 is built from 13 residues. The germline V gene encodes CDR1 SGHRS and CDR2 YFSETQ. The DNA for the CDR3 is TGCGCCAGCAGCCCTCTATTCACCGGGGAGCTGTTTTTT. It specifies CASSPLFTGELFF.

V is TRBV6-2 or TRBV6-3 and J is TRBJ2-7, with a tentative D call TRBD2 (7 bases). The V gene lost 6 bases and the J gene lost 5 bases, with 17 bases spanning the gap. CDR1 and CDR2 (germline): MNHEY, SVGEGT. CDR3 length equals 14 residues. Here the CDR3 reads CASSRRGAGDEQYF. The CDR3 nucleotides are TGTGCCAGCAGCCGCCGGGGGGCGGGAGACGAGCAGTACTTC.

The V call is TRBV27, the J call TRBJ1-6; 9 positions match TRBD1. CDR3 length equals 15 residues. Germline CDR1 and CDR2: MNHEY and SMNVEV (reference sequence). The V segment lost 6 bases and the J segment 7 bases; nucleotides outside the gene matches: 7. CDR3 protein: CASSPGTGWNSPLHF. For the CDR3, the DNA is TGTGCCAGCAGCCCCGGGACAGGGTGGAATTCACCCCTCCACTTT.

This clone has only one observation. CDR3 in DNA: TGCGCCAGCAGTCACGGCACGTTCACTGAAGCTTTCTTT. The encoded protein is CASSHGTFTEAFF. This chain connects TRBV23-1 to TRBJ1-1; D uncertain. TRBV23-1 is filed as an ORF, its function uncertain. The CDR3 loop spans 13 amino acids. Trimming took 3 bases from V and 4 from J, leaving 9 bases between them.

V and J are TRBV5-4 and TRBJ1-2; perhaps TRBD1 as D (5 bases). Trimming left V 5 bases short and J 3 bases short, with 14 bases between. In germline, CDR1 is SGHNT, CDR2 YYREEE (reference sequence). The CDR3 is 14 amino acids. Written as DNA, the CDR3 is TGTGCCAGCAGACCTGGGGGAGGCGACTATGGCTACACCTTC. This codes for CASRPGGGDYGYTF.

The chain recombines TRBV6-1 with TRBJ2-7; perhaps TRBD2 as D (6 bases). V was shortened by 2 bases and J by 3 bases, with 11 bases between the two germline ends. The CDR3 sequence is 14 residues long. Germline-derived CDR1 and CDR2 are MNHNS and SASEGT. CDR3 bases: TGTGCCAGCAGTGAACGCGGGGTTTTCTACGAGCAGTACTTC. As protein: CASSERGVFYEQYF.

The chain couples TRBV2 to TRBJ1-2; 7 bases fit TRBD1. V lost 9 bases to trimming and J lost 7 bases; unmatched junction nucleotides: 14. The germline CDR1 and CDR2 sequences are SNHLY and FYNNEI. CDR3 length: 14 residues. CDR3: CASDGLTGRGGYTF. The CDR3 DNA sequence: TGTGCCAGTGACGGTCTGACAGGGAGAGGTGGCTACACCTTC.

The chain employs TRBV5-1 and TRBJ2-7, with 7 bases matching TRBD2. CDR3 length: 11 amino acids. From germline, CDR1 is SGHRS and CDR2 YFSETQ. J gave up 12 bases and V 3 bases, and 6 bases lay outside the gene matches. CDR3 in amino acids: CASSSAGDWYF. Here the CDR3 DNA reads TGCGCCAGCAGCTCCGCGGGGGATTGGTACTTC. Supplemented by reference TRBV5-1 and TRBJ2-7, the full variable domain reads KAGVTQTPRYLIKTRGQQVTLSCSPISGHRSVSWYQQTPGQGLQFLFEYFSETQRNKGNFPGRFSGRQFSNSRSEMNVSTLELGDSALYLCASSSAGDWYFGPGTRLTVT.

The sample holds one count of this clone. The chain recombines TRBV28 with TRBJ2-3; TRBD1 matches 7 bases. This CDR3 comprises 14 residues. V was pared by 3 bases and J by 5 bases, with 5 bases of the junction left unmatched. In germline, CDR1 is MDHEN, CDR2 SYDVKM. The DNA of the CDR3 is TGTGCCAGCAGTTTTGCAGGGGGTAAAGATACGCAGTATTTT. This sequence encodes CASSFAGGKDTQYF. The complete variable domain, with remaining parts taken from reference TRBV28 and TRBJ2-3, reads DVKVTQSSRYLVKRTGEKVFLECVQDMDHENMFWYRQDPGLGLRLIYFSYDVKMKEKGDIPEGYSVSREKKERFSLILESASTNQTSMYLCASSFAGGKDTQYFGPGTRLTVL.